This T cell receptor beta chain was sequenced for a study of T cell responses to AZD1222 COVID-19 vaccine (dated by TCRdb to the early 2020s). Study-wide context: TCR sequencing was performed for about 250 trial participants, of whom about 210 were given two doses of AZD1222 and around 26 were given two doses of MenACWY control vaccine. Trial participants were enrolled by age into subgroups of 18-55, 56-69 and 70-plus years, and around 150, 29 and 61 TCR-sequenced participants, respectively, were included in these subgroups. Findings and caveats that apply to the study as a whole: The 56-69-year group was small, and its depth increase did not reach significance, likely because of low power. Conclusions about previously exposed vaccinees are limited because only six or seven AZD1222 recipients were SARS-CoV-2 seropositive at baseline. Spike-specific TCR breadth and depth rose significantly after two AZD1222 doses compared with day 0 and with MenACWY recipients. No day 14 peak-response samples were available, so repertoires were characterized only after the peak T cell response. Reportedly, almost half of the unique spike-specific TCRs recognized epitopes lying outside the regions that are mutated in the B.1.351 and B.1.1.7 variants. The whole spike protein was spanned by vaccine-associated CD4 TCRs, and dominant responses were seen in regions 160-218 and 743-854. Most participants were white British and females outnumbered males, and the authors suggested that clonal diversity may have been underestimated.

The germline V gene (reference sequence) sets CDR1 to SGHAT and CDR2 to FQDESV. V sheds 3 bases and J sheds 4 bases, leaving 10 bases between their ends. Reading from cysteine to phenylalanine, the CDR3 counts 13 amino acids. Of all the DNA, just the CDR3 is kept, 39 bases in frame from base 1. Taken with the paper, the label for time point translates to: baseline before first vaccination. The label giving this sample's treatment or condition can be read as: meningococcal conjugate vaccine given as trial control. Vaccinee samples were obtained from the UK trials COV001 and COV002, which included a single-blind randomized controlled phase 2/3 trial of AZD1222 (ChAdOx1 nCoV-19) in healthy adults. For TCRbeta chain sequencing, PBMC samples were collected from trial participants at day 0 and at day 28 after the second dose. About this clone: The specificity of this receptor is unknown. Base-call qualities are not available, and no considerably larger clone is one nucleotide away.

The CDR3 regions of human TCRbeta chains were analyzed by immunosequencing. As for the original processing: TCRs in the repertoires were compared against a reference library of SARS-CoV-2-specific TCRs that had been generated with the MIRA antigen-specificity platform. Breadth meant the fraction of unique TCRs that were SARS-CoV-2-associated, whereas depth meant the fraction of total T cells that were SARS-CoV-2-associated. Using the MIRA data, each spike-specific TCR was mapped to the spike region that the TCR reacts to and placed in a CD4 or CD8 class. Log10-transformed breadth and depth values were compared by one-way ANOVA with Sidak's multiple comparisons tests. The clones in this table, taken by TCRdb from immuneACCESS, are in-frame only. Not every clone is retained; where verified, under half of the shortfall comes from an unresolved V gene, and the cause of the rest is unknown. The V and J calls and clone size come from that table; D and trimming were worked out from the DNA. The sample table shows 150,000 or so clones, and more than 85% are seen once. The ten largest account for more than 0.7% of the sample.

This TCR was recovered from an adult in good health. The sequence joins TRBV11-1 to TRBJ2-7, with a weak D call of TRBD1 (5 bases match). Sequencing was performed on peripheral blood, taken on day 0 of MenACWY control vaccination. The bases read TGTGCCAGCAGCTTTGCCTCAGGGTACGAGCAGTACTTC. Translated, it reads CASSFASGYEQYF.